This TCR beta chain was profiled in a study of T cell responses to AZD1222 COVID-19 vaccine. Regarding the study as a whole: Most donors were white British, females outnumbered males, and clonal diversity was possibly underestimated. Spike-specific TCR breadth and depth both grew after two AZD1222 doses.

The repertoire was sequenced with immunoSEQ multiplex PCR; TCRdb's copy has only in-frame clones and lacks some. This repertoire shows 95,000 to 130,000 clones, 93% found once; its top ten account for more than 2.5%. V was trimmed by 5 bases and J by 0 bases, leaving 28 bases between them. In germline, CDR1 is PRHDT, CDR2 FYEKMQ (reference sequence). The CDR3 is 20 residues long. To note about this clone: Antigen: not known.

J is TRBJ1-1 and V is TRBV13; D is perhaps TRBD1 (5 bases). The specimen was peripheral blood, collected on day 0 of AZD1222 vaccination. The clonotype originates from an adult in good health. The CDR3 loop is CASSPKSPTRQGWMNTEAFF. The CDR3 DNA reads TGTGCCAGCAGCCCCAAATCACCGACCCGTCAGGGTTGGATGAACACTGAAGCTTTCTTT. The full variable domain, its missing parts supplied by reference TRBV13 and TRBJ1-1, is AAGVIQSPRHLIKEKRETATLKCYPIPRHDTVYWYQQGPGQDPQFLISFYEKMQSDKGSIPDRFSAQQFSDYHSELNMSSLELGDSALYFCASSPKSPTRQGWMNTEAFFGQGTRLTVV.